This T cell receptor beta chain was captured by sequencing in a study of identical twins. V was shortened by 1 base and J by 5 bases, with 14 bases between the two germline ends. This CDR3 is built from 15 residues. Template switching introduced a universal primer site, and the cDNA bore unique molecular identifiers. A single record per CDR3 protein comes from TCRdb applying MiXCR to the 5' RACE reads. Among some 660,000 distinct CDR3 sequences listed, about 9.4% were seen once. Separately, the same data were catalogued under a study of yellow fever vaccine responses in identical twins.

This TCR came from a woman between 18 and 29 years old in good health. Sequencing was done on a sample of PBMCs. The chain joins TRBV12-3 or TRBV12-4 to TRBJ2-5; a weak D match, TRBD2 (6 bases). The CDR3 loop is CASSLVGGLIETQYF. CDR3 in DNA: TGTGCCAGCAGTTTAGTCGGGGGACTGATTGAGACCCAGTACTTC.